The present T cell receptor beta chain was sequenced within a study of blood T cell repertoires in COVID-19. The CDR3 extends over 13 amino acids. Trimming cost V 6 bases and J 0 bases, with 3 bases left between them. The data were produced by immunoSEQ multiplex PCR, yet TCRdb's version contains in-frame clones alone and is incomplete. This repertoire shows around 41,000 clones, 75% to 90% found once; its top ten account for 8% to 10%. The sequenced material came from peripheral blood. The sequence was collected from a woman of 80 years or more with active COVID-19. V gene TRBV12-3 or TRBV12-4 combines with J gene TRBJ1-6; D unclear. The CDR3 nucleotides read TGTGCCAGCAGCCGCTCCTATAATTCACCCCTCCACTTT. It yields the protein CASSRSYNSPLHF.